One sample yielded the 9 T cell receptor beta chains listed below, sequenced in a study of cytomegalovirus exposure and HLA in healthy donors. 13 Jbeta primers and 60 Vbeta primers were used for the PCR. Clones were read by immunoSEQ multiplex PCR, and TCRdb kept only the in-frame ones, dropping some. Here the sample spans 200,000 to 250,000 clones, around 76% being singletons. The specimen was PBMCs. These receptors were taken from a woman aged 40 to 50 in good health and CMV-seropositive.

V usage is TRBV6-5 and J usage is TRBJ2-1; D call uncertain. The germline V gene has CDR1 MNHEY and CDR2 SVGAGI. Trimming pared 4 bases from V and 3 bases from J, leaving 7 bases between. The CDR3 is 13 amino acids. CDR3 in DNA: TGTGCCAGCAGTTCATCAGTCTACAATGAGCAGTTCTTC. This translates into CASSSSVYNEQFF.

This clone appeared a single time. The chain combines TRBV4-1 with TRBJ1-4, with D maybe TRBD1 (6 bases). V was cut by 6 bases and J by 6 bases, with 17 bases left in between. CDR1 is MGHRA and CDR2 is YSYEKL in the germline V gene. There are 15 residues in the CDR3. CDR3 residues: CASRSNRAQYEKLFF. In DNA form, the CDR3 reads TGCGCCAGCAGGTCCAACAGGGCACAGTATGAAAAACTGTTTTTT.

Details on this clone: The junction differs from germline at one of its ends, possibly a read error. The chain couples TRBV10-2 to TRBJ2-1; TRBD1 agrees at 9 bases. The CDR3 runs 15 residues. Germline lookup yields CDR1 WSHSY and CDR2 SAAADI. The CDR3: CTSRAPGQGYNEQFF. The DNA for the CDR3 is TGCACCAGCAGGGCCCCGGGACAGGGCTACAATGAGCAGTTCTTC.

The V call is TRBV6-6, the J call TRBJ1-6; TRBD1 matches at 9 bases. Germline lookup yields CDR1 MNHNY and CDR2 SVGAGI (reference sequence). Trimming took 7 bases from V and 10 from J; bases not matched to a gene: 11. The CDR3 runs 15 residues. CDR3 region: CASTIQAGTGSPLHF. CDR3 sequence (DNA): TGTGCCAGCACCATTCAGGCAGGGACAGGGTCACCCCTCCACTTT.

The rearrangement links TRBV4-2 to TRBJ1-3, with 7 bases that match TRBD1. The CDR3 has 18 amino acids. Germline V lookup: CDR1 LGHNA, CDR2 YNFKEQ. V lost 1 base and J lost 0; bases outside the gene matches: 9. This CDR3 is CASSQATGRSFSGNTIYF. Here the CDR3 DNA reads TGTGCCAGCAGCCAAGCGACAGGGAGATCCTTCTCTGGAAACACCATATATTTT.

The chain combines TRBV20-1 with TRBJ1-2, with no clear D. Germline-derived CDR1 and CDR2 are DFQATT and SNEGSKA (reference sequence). V lost 6 bases and J lost 6, with 11 bases in between. The CDR3 runs to 11 residues. CDR3 sequence reads: CSAYRLNGYTF. The CDR3 nucleotides read TGCAGTGCCTACAGACTAAATGGCTACACCTTC.

The gene calls are TRBV27 and TRBJ2-7, with 9 bases matching TRBD1. Looked up from germline, CDR1 is MNHEY and CDR2 is SMNVEV (reference sequence). V lost 5 bases, J lost 0 bases, and 8 bases stayed unmatched. This CDR3 region has 16 residues. CDR3 sequence (DNA): TGTGCCAGCAGTCCCCGATGGACAGGGGCCTCCTACGAGCAGTACTTC. This codes for CASSPRWTGASYEQYF.

The rearrangement links TRBV4-1 to TRBJ1-2; no clear D gene. This CDR3 contains 14 residues. Trimming left V 0 bases short and J 8 bases short, with 13 bases between. Germline V gene lookup returns CDR1 MGHRA and CDR2 YSYEKL. CDR3: CASSQDAATGGYTF. In DNA form, the CDR3 reads TGCGCCAGCAGCCAAGATGCAGCCACGGGAGGCTACACCTTC.

Comments on this clone: Other DNA sequences of this sample code for an identical CDR3. This chain connects TRBV7-2 to TRBJ2-1, with TRBD2 matching over 10 bases. The V gene end was trimmed by 5 bases and the J gene end by 4 bases; junction bases not matched to a gene: 5. CDR3 length: 15 residues. Germline lookup yields CDR1 SGHTA and CDR2 FQGNSA. CDR3 in amino acids: CASSLRTSGYNEQFF. CDR3 DNA: TGTGCCAGCAGCCTACGGACTAGCGGTTACAATGAGCAGTTCTTC.